The present T cell receptor (beta chain) was sequenced within a study of CD8 T cells in Susac syndrome. CD8+ and CD4+ T cells circulating in blood were sequenced for TCR beta. All included Susac syndrome patients satisfied recently defined diagnostic criteria for definite or probable disease. There are 13 residues in the CDR3. V was clipped by 3 bases and J by 3 bases, with 10 bases between them. The germline V gene has CDR1 SGHDT and CDR2 YYEEEE. RNA totalling roughly 0.45 to 1 ug underwent reverse transcription with random hexamers. TCRdb used MiXCR to reprocess the immunoSEQ multiplex PCR reads, holding one entry per CDR3 protein. This sample carries 84,000 or so distinct CDR3 sequences, 94% of them seen once, and the ten largest clones take about 0.99%.

Sequencing was performed on CD8+ T cells from PBMCs. The chain carries TRBV5-6 and TRBJ2-7; D could derive from TRBD1 or TRBD2 (6 bases each). This clonotype was sampled from a human donor with Susac syndrome. Here the CDR3 reads CASSSGADYEQYF. CDR3 sequence (DNA): TGTGCCAGCAGCTCGGGGGCGGACTACGAGCAGTACTTC.